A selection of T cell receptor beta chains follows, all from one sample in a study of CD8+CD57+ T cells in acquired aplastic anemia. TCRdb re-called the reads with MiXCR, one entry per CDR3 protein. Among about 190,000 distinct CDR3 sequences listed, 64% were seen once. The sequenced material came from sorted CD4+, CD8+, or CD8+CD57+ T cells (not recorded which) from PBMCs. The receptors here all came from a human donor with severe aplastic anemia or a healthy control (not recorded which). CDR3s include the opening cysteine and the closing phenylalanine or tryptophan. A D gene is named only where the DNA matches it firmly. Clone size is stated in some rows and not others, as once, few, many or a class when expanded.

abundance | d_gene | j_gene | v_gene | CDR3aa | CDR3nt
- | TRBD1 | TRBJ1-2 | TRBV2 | CASSETLSGQANYGYTF | TGTGCCAGCAGTGAAACTTTGTCGGGACAGGCCAACTATGGCTACACCTTC
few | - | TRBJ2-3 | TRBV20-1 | CSAGGPLSVLDTQYF | TGCAGTGCTGGGGGTCCTCTATCAGTTTTGGATACGCAGTATTTT
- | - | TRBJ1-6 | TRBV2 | CAKQGSSSPLHF | TGTGCCAAACAGGGATCTAGTTCACCCCTCCACTTT
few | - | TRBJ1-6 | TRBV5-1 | CASSLAPGDSPLHF | TGCGCCAGCAGCTTGGCCCCCGGAGATTCACCCCTCCACTTT
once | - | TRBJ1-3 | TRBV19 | CASSMGPPGNTIYF | TGTGCCAGTAGTATGGGACCACCCGGAAACACCATATATTTT
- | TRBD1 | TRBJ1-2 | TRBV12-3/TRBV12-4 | CASSPTGGWGYTF | TGTGCCAGCAGTCCTACAGGGGGCTGGGGCTACACCTTC
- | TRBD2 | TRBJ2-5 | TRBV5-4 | CARLAGGQETQYF | TGTGCTAGGCTAGCGGGGGGGCAAGAGACCCAGTACTTC
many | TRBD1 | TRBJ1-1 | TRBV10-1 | CASSESTGIEGTEAFF | TGCGCCAGCAGTGAGTCGACAGGGATTGAGGGCACTGAAGCTTTCTTT
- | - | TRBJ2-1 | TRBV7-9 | CASSPFGQATENEQFF | TGTGCCAGCAGCCCCTTCGGTCAAGCGACTGAAAATGAGCAGTTCTTC
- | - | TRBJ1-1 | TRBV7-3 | CASSLVARRRPPEAFF | TGTGCCAGCAGCTTAGTTGCGCGCCGCAGGCCTCCTGAAGCTTTCTTT
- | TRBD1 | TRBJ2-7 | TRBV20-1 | CSVRDRGFYEQYF | TGCAGTGTTCGAGACAGGGGATTTTACGAGCAGTACTTC
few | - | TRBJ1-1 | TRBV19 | CASAGRPNTEAFF | TGTGCCAGCGCAGGACGCCCGAACACTGAAGCTTTCTTT
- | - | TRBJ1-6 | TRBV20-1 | CSARDRPGGGSPLHF | TGCAGTGCTAGAGACCGACCGGGGGGCGGCTCACCCCTCCACTTT
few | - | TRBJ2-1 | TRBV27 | CASSLGGGSYNEQFF | TGTGCCAGCAGTTTAGGGGGTGGATCCTACAATGAGCAGTTCTTC
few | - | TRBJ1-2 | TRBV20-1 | CSSGTNYGYTF | TGCAGCTCCGGGACTAACTATGGCTACACCTTC
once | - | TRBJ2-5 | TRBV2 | CASRAEQETQYF | TGTGCCTCCAGGGCAGAGCAAGAGACCCAGTACTTC
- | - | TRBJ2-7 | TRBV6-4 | CASSICKEYF | TGTGCCAGCAGTATCTGTAAGGAGTACTTC
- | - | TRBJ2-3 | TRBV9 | CASSDRLATDTQYF | TGTGCCAGCAGTGATCGGCTAGCGACAGATACGCAGTATTTT
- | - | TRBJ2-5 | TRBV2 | CASSEDGRGRDHGAQYF | TGTGCCAGCAGTGAAGACGGACGGGGGCGGGACCACGGGGCCCAGTACTTC
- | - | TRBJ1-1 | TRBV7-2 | CASSLLPGLGTEAFF | TGTGCCAGCAGCTTACTACCAGGGTTGGGCACTGAAGCTTTCTTT
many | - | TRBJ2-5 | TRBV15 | CATSRVGGPETQYF | TGTGCCACCAGCAGAGTGGGGGGGCCAGAGACCCAGTACTTC
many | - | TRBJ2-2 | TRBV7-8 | CASSLIIGERSGELFF | TGTGCCAGCAGCTTAATCATTGGGGAAAGGAGCGGGGAGCTGTTTTTT